This TCR beta chain was identified during a study of identical twins. From germline, CDR1 is SGHTA and CDR2 FQGNSA. The CDR3 runs 13 residues. V lost 3 bases and J 6 bases, leaving 9 bases between the germline ends. TCRdb called the 5' RACE reads again in MiXCR, with one record for every CDR3 protein. The data show 1.5 million to 2 million distinct CDR3 sequences, less than 40% seen once. Overall study findings and caveats: For cord blood, abundant beta clonotypes had fewer insertions, unlike memory repertoires, which showed none.

This clonotype has more than one count but fewer than ten. Its antigen is unknown. The chain links TRBV7-2 to TRBJ1-5, with D possibly being TRBD1 (5 bases). Sequencing was done on a sample of cord blood. The receptor was derived from a newborn girl in good health. The CDR3 here is CASSFRQGQPQHF. CDR3 nucleotides: TGTGCCAGCAGCTTTCGGCAGGGTCAGCCCCAGCATTTT.